This T cell receptor (beta chain) was recorded in a study of CD4 T cells in relation to SARS-CoV-2 and coronaviruses. The overall study: PBMCs were cultured with antigen for roughly nine days before TCR beta sequencing.

CD4+ T cells from unexposed donors were obtained before the COVID-19 pandemic (2011-2018). Isolation of CD4+ T cells took place after about 9 days in culture. Cells permitting, SARS-CoV-2 S/N and four cold-coronavirus spikes were tested on unexposed-donor CD4+ T cells. With V trimmed by 6 bases and J by 0 bases, 0 bases remained unmatched. Germline loops: CDR1 MNHEY, CDR2 SVGAGI. The CDR3 totals 14 residues. About this clone: Its cognate antigen is unknown.

Profiling relied on immunoSEQ multiplex PCR, and the TCRdb table lists in-frame clones only, not all of them. The sample lists roughly 18,000 clones; roughly 80% were seen once. The origin of this receptor is a human donor in good health. Sequencing input: CD4+ T cells from PBMCs, cultured in vitro. V and J are TRBV6-5 and TRBJ1-4; 8 bases are a match to TRBD1. The CDR3 region has the DNA TGTGCCAGCAGGGACAGGGCAACTAATGAAAAACTGTTTTTT. Protein product: CASRDRATNEKLFF.